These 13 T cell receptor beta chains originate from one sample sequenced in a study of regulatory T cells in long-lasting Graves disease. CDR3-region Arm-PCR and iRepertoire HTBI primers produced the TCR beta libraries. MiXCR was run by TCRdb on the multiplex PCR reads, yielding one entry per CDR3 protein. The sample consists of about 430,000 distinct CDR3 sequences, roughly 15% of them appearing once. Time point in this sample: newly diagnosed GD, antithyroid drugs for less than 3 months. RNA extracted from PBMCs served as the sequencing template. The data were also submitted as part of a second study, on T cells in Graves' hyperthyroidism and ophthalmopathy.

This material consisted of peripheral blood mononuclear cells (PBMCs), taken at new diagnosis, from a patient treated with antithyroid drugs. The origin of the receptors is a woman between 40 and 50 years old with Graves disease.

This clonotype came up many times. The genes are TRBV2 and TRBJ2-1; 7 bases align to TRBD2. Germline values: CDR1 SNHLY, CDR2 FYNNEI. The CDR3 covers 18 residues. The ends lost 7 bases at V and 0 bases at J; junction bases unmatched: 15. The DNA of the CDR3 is TGTGCCAGCATCGTACTAGCGTCTTTCCGGGGCTCCTACAATGAGCAGTTCTTC. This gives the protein CASIVLASFRGSYNEQFF. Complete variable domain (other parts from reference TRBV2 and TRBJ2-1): EPEVTQTPSHQVTQMGQEVILRCVPISNHLYFYWYRQILGQKVEFLVSFYNNEISEKSEIFDDQFSVERPDGSNFTLKIRSTKLEDSAMYFCASIVLASFRGSYNEQFFGPGTRLTVL.

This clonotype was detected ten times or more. The CDR3 DNA sequence: TGTGCCAGCAGCTTAACTGGGGCTAGCGGGGCTGCCCCTAATGAGCAGTTCTTC. Amino acids: CASSLTGASGAAPNEQFF. This chain joins TRBV7-9 and TRBJ2-1, with 9 bases matching TRBD2. The CDR3 consists of 18 residues. V was pared by 2 bases and J by 7 bases, with 15 bases of the junction left unmatched. Germline CDR1 and CDR2: SEHNR and FQNEAQ (reference sequence).

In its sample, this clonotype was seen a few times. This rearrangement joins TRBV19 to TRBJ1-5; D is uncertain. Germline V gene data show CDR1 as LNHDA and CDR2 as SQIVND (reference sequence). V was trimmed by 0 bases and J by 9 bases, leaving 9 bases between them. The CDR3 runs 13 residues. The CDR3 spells CASSIEPLGPQHF. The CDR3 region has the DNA TGTGCCAGTAGTATAGAACCTCTAGGGCCCCAGCATTTT.

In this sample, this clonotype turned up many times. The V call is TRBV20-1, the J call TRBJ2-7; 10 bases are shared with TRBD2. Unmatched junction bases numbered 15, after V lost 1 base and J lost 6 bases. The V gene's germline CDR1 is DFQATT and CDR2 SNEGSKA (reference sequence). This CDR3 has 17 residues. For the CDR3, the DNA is TGCAGTGCTAGAGTGGGCACTAGCGGGGCCAAAGGGCGCGAGCAGTACTTC. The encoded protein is CSARVGTSGAKGREQYF.

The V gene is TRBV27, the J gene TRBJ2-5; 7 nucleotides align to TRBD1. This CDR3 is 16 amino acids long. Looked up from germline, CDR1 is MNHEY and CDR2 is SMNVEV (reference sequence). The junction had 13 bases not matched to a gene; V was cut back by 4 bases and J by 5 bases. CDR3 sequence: CASSSWVLGGRETQYF. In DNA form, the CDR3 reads TGTGCCAGCAGTTCTTGGGTTTTAGGGGGCCGGGAGACCCAGTACTTC.

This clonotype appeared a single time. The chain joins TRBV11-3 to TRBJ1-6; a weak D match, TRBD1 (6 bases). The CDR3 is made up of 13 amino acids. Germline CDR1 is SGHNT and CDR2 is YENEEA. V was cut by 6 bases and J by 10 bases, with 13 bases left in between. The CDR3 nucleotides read TGTGCCAGCAGGTGGAGACAGGACTCACCCCTCCACTTT. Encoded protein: CASRWRQDSPLHF.

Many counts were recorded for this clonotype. For the CDR3, the DNA is TGTGCCAGCAGTGAAGGACGGAACCAAGAGACCCAGTACTTC. Encoded protein: CASSEGRNQETQYF. V usage is TRBV2 and J usage is TRBJ2-5, with unresolved D. Looked up from germline, CDR1 is SNHLY and CDR2 is FYNNEI. The CDR3 extends over 14 amino acids. The ends were cut back, 1 base at V and 0 bases at J, with 6 bases in the middle. Together with reference TRBV2 and TRBJ2-5, the CDR3 gives the full variable domain: EPEVTQTPSHQVTQMGQEVILRCVPISNHLYFYWYRQILGQKVEFLVSFYNNEISEKSEIFDDQFSVERPDGSNFTLKIRSTKLEDSAMYFCASSEGRNQETQYFGPGTRLLVL.

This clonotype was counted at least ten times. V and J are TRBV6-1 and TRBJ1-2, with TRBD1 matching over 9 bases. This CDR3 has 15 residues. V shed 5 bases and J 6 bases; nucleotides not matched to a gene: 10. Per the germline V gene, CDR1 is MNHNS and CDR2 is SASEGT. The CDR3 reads CASSPRDRVGHGYTF. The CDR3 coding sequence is TGTGCCAGCAGTCCCCGGGACAGGGTAGGGCATGGCTACACCTTC.

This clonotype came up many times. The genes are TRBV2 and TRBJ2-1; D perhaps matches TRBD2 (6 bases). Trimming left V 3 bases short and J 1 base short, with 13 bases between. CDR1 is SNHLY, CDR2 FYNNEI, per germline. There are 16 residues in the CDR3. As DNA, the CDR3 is TGTGCCAGCAGTGAGTCTGGGGGGAAGTCCTACAATGAGCAGTTCTTC. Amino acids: CASSESGGKSYNEQFF.

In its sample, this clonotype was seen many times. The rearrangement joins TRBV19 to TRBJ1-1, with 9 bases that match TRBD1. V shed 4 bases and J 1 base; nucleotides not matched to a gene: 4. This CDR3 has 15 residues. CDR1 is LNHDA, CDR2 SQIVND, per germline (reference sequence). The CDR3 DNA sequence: TGTGCCAGTAGTAGAGACAGGGGGAAGAACACTGAAGCTTTCTTT. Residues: CASSRDRGKNTEAFF.

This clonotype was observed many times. The CDR3 is CASTYLDTQYF. Written as DNA, the CDR3 is TGTGCCAGCACCTATTTGGATACGCAGTATTTT. The chain has TRBV3-1 and TRBJ2-3; D is undetermined. V was clipped by 7 bases and J by 6 bases, with 8 bases between them. The CDR3 is 11 amino acids. Germline V CDR1 and CDR2: LGHDT, YNNKEL (reference sequence).

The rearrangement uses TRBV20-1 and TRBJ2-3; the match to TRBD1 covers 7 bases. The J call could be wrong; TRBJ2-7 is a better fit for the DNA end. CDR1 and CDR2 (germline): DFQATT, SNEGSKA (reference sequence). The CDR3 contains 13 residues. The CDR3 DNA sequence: TGCAGTGCTAGCCTGACAGGGATGAAGGAGCAGTACTTC. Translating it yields CSASLTGMKEQYF.

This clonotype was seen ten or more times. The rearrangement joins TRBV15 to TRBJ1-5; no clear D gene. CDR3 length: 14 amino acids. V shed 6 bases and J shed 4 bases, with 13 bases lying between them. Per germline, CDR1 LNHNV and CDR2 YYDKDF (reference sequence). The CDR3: CATSRAGKNQPQHF. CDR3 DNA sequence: TGTGCCACCAGTAGGGCCGGAAAAAATCAGCCCCAGCATTTT.